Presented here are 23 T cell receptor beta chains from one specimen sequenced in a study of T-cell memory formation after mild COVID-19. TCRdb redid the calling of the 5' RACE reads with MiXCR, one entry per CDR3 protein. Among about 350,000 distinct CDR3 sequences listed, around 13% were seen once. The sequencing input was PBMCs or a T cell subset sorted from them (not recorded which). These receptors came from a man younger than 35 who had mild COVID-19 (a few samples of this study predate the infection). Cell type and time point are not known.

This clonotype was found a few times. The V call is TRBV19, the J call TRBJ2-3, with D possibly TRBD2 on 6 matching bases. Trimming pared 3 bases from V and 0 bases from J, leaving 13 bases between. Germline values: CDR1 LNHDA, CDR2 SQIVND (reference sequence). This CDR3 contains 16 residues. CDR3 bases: TGTGCCAGTAGTATCCGGCGGGGTATCAGCACAGATACGCAGTATTTT. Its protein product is CASSIRRGISTDTQYF.

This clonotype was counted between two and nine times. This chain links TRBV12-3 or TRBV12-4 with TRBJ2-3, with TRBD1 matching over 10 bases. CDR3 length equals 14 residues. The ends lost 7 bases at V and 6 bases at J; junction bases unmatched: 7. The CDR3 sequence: CASILTGGRDTQYF. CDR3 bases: TGTGCCAGCATCCTGACAGGGGGCCGGGATACGCAGTATTTT.

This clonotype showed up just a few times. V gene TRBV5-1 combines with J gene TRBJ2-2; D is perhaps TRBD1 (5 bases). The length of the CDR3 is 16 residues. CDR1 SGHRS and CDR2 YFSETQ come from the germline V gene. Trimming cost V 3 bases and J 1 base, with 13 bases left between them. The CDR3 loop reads CASSSVWGLNTGELFF. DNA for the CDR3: TGCGCCAGCAGCTCGGTGTGGGGCCTGAACACCGGGGAGCTGTTTTTT.

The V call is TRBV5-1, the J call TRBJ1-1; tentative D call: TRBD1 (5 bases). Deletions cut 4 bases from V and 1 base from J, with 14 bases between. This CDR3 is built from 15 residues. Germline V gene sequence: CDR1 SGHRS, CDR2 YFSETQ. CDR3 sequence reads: CASSPWGGGNTEAFF. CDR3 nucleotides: TGCGCCAGCAGCCCCTGGGGGGGGGGGAACACTGAAGCTTTCTTT.

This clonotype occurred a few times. DNA for the CDR3: TGCGCCAGCAGCCCTACAGGGGTAGGAGGCTACACCTTC. Its translation is CASSPTGVGGYTF. V gene TRBV10-2 combines with J gene TRBJ1-2; 7 bases align to TRBD1. The germline gives CDR1 WSHSY, CDR2 SAAADI. The CDR3 length is 13 residues. Trimming at V came to 6 bases and at J to 8 bases, leaving 9 bases not matched to a gene.

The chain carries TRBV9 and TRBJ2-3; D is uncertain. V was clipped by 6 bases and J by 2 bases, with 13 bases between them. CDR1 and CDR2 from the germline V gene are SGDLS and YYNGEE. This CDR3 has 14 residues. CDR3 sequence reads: CASNAWSLTDTQYF. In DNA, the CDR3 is TGTGCCAGCAACGCTTGGTCTCTCACAGATACGCAGTATTTT.

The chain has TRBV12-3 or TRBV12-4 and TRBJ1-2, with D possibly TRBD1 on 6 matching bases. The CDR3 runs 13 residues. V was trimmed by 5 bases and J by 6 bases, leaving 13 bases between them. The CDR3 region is CASSQGQLDGYTF. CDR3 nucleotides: TGTGCCAGCAGTCAAGGACAGTTAGATGGCTACACCTTC.

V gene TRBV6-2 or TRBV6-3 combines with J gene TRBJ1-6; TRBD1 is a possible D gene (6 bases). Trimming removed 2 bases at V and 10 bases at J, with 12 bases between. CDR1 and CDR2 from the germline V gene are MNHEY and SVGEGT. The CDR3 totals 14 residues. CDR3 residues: CASSYRQDESPLHF. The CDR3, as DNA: TGTGCCAGCAGTTACAGACAGGATGAATCACCCCTCCACTTT.

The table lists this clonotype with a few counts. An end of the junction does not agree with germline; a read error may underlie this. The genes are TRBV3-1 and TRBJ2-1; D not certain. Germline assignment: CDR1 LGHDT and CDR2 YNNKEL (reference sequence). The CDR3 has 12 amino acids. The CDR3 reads CASSPWPGPRLF. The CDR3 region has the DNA TGTGCCAGCAGCCCGTGGCCCGGCCCCAGGCTCTTC.

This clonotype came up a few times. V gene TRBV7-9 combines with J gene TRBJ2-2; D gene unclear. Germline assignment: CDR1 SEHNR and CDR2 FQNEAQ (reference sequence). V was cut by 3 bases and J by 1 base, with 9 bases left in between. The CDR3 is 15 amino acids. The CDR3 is CASSFVSENTGELFF. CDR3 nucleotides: TGTGCCAGCAGCTTCGTCAGCGAGAACACCGGGGAGCTGTTTTTT.

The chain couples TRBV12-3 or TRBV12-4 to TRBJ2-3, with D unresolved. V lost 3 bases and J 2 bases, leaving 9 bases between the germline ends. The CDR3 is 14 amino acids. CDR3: CASSFLAATDTQYF. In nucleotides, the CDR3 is TGTGCCAGCAGTTTCTTAGCCGCCACAGATACGCAGTATTTT.

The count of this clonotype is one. In DNA, the CDR3 is TGTGCCAGCAGCCCGACCGGGACAGGGGGCTCCGGGTACTTC. This gives the protein CASSPTGTGGSGYF. The chain joins TRBV12-3 or TRBV12-4 to TRBJ2-7; 12 bases match TRBD1. The CDR3 has 14 residues. The trim removed 6 bases at V and 12 bases at J, leaving 12 bases unmatched.

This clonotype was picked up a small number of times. The CDR3: CASSHAPDAAGEQYF. The CDR3 DNA reads TGTGCCAGCAGCCACGCTCCCGATGCGGCGGGCGAGCAGTACTTC. This chain joins TRBV4-2 and TRBJ2-7, with D perhaps TRBD2 (5 bases). Germline assignment: CDR1 LGHNA and CDR2 YNFKEQ. Trimming cost V 3 bases and J 6 bases, with 18 bases left between them. This CDR3 region has 15 residues.

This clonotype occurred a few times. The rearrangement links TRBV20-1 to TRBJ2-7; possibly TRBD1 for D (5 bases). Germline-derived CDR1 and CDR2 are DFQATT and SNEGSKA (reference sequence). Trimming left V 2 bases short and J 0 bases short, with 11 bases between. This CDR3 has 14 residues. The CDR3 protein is CSARNRSYSYEQYF. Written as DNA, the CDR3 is TGCAGTGCTAGAAACAGGTCGTACTCCTACGAGCAGTACTTC.

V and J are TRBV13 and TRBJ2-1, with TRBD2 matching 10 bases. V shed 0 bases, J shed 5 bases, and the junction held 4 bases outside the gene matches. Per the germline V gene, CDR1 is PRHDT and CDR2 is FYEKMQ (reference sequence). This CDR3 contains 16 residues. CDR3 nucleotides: TGTGCCAGCAGCTTAGGGAGCCTAGCGGGGGACAATGAGCAGTTCTTC. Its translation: CASSLGSLAGDNEQFF.

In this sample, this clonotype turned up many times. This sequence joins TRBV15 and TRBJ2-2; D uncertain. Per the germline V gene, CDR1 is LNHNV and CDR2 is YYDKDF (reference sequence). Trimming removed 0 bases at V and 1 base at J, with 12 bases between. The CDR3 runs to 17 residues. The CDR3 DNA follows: TGTGCCACCAGCAGAGATAATGTCGGCGGGAACACCGGGGAGCTGTTTTTT. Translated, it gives CATSRDNVGGNTGELFF.

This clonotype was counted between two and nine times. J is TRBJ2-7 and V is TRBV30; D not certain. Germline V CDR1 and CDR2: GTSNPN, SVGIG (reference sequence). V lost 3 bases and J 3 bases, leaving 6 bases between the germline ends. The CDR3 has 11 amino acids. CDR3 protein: CAWRQSYEQYF. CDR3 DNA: TGTGCCTGGAGGCAGAGCTACGAGCAGTACTTC.

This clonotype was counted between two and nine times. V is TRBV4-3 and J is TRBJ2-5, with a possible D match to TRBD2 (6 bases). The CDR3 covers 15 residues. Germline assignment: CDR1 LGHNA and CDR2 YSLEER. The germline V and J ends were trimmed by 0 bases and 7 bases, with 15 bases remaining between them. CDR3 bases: TGCGCCAGCAGCCAAGAAGGGGAGGCACCCGGGACCCAGTACTTC. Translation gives CASSQEGEAPGTQYF.

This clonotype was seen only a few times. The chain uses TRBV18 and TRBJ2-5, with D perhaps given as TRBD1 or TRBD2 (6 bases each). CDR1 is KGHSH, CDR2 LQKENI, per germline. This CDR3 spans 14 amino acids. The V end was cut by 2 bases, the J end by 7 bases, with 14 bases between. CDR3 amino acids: CASSPDSGGGTQYF. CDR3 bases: TGTGCCAGCTCACCAGACAGCGGAGGGGGGACCCAGTACTTC.

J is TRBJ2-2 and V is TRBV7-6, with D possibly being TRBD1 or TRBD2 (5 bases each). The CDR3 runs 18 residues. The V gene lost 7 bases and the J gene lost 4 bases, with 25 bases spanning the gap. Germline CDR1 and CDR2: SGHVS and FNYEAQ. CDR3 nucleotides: TGTGCCAGCATTGGGGCAGGGACGGAATCAACTCGCACCGGGGAGCTGTTTTTT. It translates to CASIGAGTESTRTGELFF.

The chain's CDR3 is CASSEWGSSSYNEQFF. CDR3 DNA: TGTGCCAGCAGTGAGTGGGGGAGTAGCTCCTACAATGAGCAGTTCTTC. This rearrangement joins TRBV2 to TRBJ2-1; D could derive from TRBD1 or TRBD2 (5 bases each). The V end was cut by 3 bases, the J end by 0 bases, with 12 bases between. The germline CDR1 and CDR2 sequences are SNHLY and FYNNEI. CDR3 size: 16 residues.

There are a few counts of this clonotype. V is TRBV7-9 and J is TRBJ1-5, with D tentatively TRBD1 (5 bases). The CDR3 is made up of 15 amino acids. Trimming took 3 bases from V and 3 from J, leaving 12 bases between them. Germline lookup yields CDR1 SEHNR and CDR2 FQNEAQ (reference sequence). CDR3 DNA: TGTGCCAGCAGCTTCGGCCAGGGCCACAATCAGCCCCAGCATTTT. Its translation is CASSFGQGHNQPQHF. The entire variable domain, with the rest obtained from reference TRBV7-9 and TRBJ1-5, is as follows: DTGVSQNPRHKITKRGQNVTFRCDPISEHNRLYWYRQTLGQGPEFLTYFQNEAQLEKSRLLSDRFSAERPKGSFSTLEIQRTEQGDSAMYLCASSFGQGHNQPQHFGDGTRLSIL.

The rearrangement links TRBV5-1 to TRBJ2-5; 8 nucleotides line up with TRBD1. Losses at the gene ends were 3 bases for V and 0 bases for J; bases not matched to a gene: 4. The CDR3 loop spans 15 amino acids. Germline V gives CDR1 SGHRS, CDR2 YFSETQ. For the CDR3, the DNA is TGCGCCAGCAGCTGGGGGACAGGTCACCAAGAGACCCAGTACTTC. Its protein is CASSWGTGHQETQYF.